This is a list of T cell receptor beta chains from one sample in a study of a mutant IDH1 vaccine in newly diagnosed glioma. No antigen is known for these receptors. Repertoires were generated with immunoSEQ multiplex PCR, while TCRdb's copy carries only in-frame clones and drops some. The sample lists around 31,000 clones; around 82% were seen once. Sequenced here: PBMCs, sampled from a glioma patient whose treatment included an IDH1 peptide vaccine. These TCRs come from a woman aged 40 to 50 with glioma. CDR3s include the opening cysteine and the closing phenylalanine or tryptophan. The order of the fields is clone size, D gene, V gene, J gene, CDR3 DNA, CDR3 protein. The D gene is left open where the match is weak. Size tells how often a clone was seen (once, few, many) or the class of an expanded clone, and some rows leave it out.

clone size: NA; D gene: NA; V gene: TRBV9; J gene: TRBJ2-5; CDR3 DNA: TGTGCCAGCAGCGTAGGGGCGGGGCCCGGGGAGACCCAGTACTTC; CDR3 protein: CASSVGAGPGETQYF
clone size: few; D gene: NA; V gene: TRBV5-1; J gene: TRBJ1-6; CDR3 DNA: TGCGCCAGCAGCTTGCGTACGGGGCTTGGGAATTCACCCCTCCACTTT; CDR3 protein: CASSLRTGLGNSPLHF
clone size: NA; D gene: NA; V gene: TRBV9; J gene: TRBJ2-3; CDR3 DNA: TGTGCCAGCAGCGCAGGAGGGGGGGACACAGATACGCAGTATTTT; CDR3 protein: CASSAGGGDTDTQYF
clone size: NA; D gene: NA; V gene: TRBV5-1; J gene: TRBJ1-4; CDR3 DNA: TGCGCCAGCAGCTTGGAGATGCCAGGGGTTGAAAAACTGTTTTTT; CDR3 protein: CASSLEMPGVEKLFF
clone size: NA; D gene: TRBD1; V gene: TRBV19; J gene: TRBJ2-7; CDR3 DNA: TGTGCCAGTAGACTTGGACAGGCGAGGTCCTACGAGCAGTACTTC; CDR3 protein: CASRLGQARSYEQYF
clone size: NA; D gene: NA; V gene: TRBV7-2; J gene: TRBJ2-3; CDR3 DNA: TGTGCCAGCAGCTTAAGACGGACAGATACGCAGTATTTT; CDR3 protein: CASSLRRTDTQYF
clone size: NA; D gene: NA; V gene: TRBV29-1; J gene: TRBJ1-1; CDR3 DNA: TGCAGCGTTGAGTTATTATGGGCTTTCTTT; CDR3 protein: CSVELLWAFF
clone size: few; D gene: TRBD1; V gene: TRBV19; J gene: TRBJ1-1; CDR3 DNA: TGTGCCAGTAGGACAGGGTCCCCGAACACTGAAGCTTTCTTT; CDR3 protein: CASRTGSPNTEAFF
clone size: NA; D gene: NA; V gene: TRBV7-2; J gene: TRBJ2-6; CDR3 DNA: TGTGCCAGCAGCTTGCCTTCTGGGGCCAACGTCCTGACTTTC; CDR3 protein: CASSLPSGANVLTF
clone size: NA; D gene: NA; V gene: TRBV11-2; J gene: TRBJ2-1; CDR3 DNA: TGTGCCAGCAGCTTAAACGGCGGGGTCTACAATGAGCAGTTCTTC; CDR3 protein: CASSLNGGVYNEQFF
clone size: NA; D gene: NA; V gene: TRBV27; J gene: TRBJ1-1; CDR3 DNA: TGTGCCACCCAGAGGAACAAGAACACTGAAGCTTTCTTT; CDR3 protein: CATQRNKNTEAFF
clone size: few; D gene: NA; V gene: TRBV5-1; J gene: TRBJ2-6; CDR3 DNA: TGCGCCAGCAGCGACCTCTCTGGGGCCAACGTCCTGACTTTC; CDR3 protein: CASSDLSGANVLTF
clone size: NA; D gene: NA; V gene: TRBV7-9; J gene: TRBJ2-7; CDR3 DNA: TGTGCCAGCAGCTTAAAAGACGAGCAGTACTTC; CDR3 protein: CASSLKDEQYF
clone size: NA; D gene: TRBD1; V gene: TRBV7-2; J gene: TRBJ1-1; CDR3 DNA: TGTGCCAGCAGCTTTGGGACAGGGAACACTGAAGCTTTCTTT; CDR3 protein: CASSFGTGNTEAFF
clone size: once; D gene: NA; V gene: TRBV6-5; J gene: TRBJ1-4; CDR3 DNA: TGTGCCAGCAGACCGAGGAAGGGGAATGAAAAACTGTTTTTT; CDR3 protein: CASRPRKGNEKLFF
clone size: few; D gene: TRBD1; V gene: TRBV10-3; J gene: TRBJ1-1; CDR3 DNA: TGTGCCATCAGGACAGGGGGTGGGCCGGCTGAAGCTTTCTTT; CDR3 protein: CAIRTGGGPAEAFF